These T cell receptor beta chains were read from a single sample in a study of T cells in localized non-small cell lung cancer. Clones were sequenced by immunoSEQ multiplex PCR, and TCRdb holds only the in-frame ones, with some missing. The data show under 30,000 clones, 75% to 90% seen once. The sequencing here drew on peripheral blood, taken before any cancer treatment. These receptor sequences come from a female donor older than 55 with stage I lung adenocarcinoma. CDR3s include the opening cysteine and the closing phenylalanine or tryptophan. D genes are given only for firm matches. Where a row states a size, it is once, few, many or the class of an expanded clone; other rows omit it.

v_call,clone_size,j_call,d_call,cdr3_aa,cdr3_nt
TRBV27,-,TRBJ1-1,TRBD1,CASRPEGQGAEAFF,TGTGCCAGCAGACCTGAAGGACAGGGTGCTGAAGCTTTCTTT
TRBV7-3,-,TRBJ2-1,-,CASSLIQGGEQFF,TGTGCCAGCAGCTTAATACAGGGAGGGGAGCAGTTCTTC
TRBV6-5,-,TRBJ2-5,-,CASSYPSETQYF,TGTGCCAGCAGTTACCCCTCGGAGACCCAGTACTTC
TRBV28,few,TRBJ1-4,TRBD1,CASGQGNEKLFF,TGTGCCTCCGGACAGGGGAATGAAAAACTGTTTTTT
TRBV10-3,-,TRBJ2-5,-,CAISEGLGQIQETQYF,TGTGCCATCAGTGAGGGGTTGGGACAAATTCAAGAGACCCAGTACTTC
TRBV2,-,TRBJ1-2,TRBD1,CASSEGTGGFGYTF,TGTGCCAGCAGTGAGGGGACAGGGGGGTTCGGCTACACCTTC
TRBV6-1,-,TRBJ1-2,-,CASSEAGFGYTF,TGTGCCAGCAGTGAAGCGGGTTTTGGCTACACCTTC
TRBV29-1,-,TRBJ2-1,-,CSVGRGGSYNEQFF,TGCAGCGTCGGCCGGGGAGGCTCCTACAATGAGCAGTTCTTC
TRBV14,-,TRBJ2-3,TRBD2,CASSPQRGAGDTQYF,TGTGCCAGCAGTCCTCAGCGGGGGGCAGGAGATACGCAGTATTTT
TRBV28,-,TRBJ2-7,-,CASSASTVSYEQYF,TGTGCCAGCAGCGCCTCGACAGTGTCCTACGAGCAGTACTTC
TRBV11-2,-,TRBJ1-3,-,CASSSRISVSGNTIYF,TGTGCCAGCAGCTCACGCATTTCAGTCTCTGGAAACACCATATATTTT
TRBV6-1,-,TRBJ2-5,-,CASSEATGLGETQYF,TGTGCCAGCAGTGAAGCCACAGGGCTAGGGGAGACCCAGTACTTC
TRBV6-1,-,TRBJ1-1,-,CASSRTAGTEAFF,TGTGCCAGCAGTAGGACAGCTGGAACTGAAGCTTTCTTT
TRBV14,-,TRBJ1-4,-,CASSQIMGQTEKLFF,TGTGCCAGCAGCCAAATAATGGGGCAGACCGAAAAACTGTTTTTT
TRBV14,-,TRBJ1-1,-,CASSQEWAGARNTEAFF,TGTGCCAGCAGCCAAGAGTGGGCAGGGGCTCGAAACACTGAAGCTTTCTTT
TRBV9,few,TRBJ1-2,-,CASTLTADYGYTF,TGTGCCAGCACCCTAACCGCGGACTATGGCTACACCTTC
TRBV5-4,-,TRBJ2-5,-,CASSLDRYQETQYF,TGTGCCAGCAGCTTGGACCGCTACCAAGAGACCCAGTACTTC
TRBV27,-,TRBJ2-3,-,CASSSPYSTDTQYF,TGTGCCAGCAGTTCTCCTTATAGCACAGATACGCAGTATTTT
TRBV5-6,-,TRBJ1-1,-,CASSLGSNTEAFF,TGTGCCAGCAGCTTGGGCTCGAACACTGAAGCTTTCTTT
TRBV10-3,-,TRBJ1-1,-,CAMRQVTNTEAFF,TGTGCCATGAGACAGGTTACGAACACTGAAGCTTTCTTT
TRBV18,-,TRBJ1-5,TRBD1,CASSRDRNQPQHF,TGTGCCAGCTCACGGGACAGAAATCAGCCCCAGCATTTT
TRBV5-6,-,TRBJ2-5,-,CASSGGTYSMTQYF,TGTGCCAGCAGCGGGGGGACGTATAGTATGACCCAGTACTTC
TRBV5-6,-,TRBJ1-5,-,CASSLFAPRGNQPQHF,TGTGCCAGCAGCTTGTTTGCCCCGAGGGGCAATCAGCCCCAGCATTTT
TRBV7-3,-,TRBJ1-1,-,CASSLRTEAFF,TGTGCCAGCAGCTTAAGGACTGAAGCTTTCTTT
TRBV11-3,-,TRBJ2-5,-,CASSPGRGQTQETQYF,TGTGCCAGCAGCCCAGGGAGGGGACAGACACAAGAGACCCAGTACTTC
TRBV28,-,TRBJ2-1,TRBD1,CASSLSPDRRIYNEQFF,TGTGCCAGCAGTTTATCCCCGGACAGGAGAATCTACAATGAGCAGTTCTTC
TRBV4-2,-,TRBJ2-1,-,CASSQDTGYSEQFF,TGTGCCAGCAGCCAAGATACAGGTTATAGTGAGCAGTTCTTC
TRBV19,-,TRBJ1-1,TRBD1,CASRLKGARAFF,TGTGCCAGTCGACTCAAGGGGGCGCGGGCTTTCTTT